Listed below are T cell receptor beta chains from one sample, sequenced in a study of identical twins. TCRdb re-analysed the 5' RACE reads in MiXCR, keeping a single row per CDR3 protein. The sample lists around 1.7 million distinct CDR3 sequences, less than 40% occurring once. The sample taken for sequencing was cord blood. The source of these receptors is a newborn girl in good health. The CDR3 runs from the conserved cysteine through the conserved F or W. The D gene is left open where the match is weak. Only some rows state a clone size, as once, few, many or a class for expanded clones.

D: -; J: TRBJ2-1; V: TRBV5-1; size: -; DNA: TGCGCCAGCAGCTTGGAATCAGTGGGAGGAACTGAGCAGTTCTTC; CDR3: CASSLESVGGTEQFF
D: TRBD2; J: TRBJ2-5; V: TRBV9; size: -; DNA: TGTGCCAGCAGCGTCCTCCCCAGCGGGAGAGGTCAAGAGACCCAGTACTTC; CDR3: CASSVLPSGRGQETQYF
D: TRBD2; J: TRBJ2-1; V: TRBV2; size: -; DNA: TGTGCCGGCCGGGGACTAGCGGGAGCTGATGAGCAGTTCTTC; CDR3: CAGRGLAGADEQFF
D: -; J: TRBJ1-2; V: TRBV10-3; size: -; DNA: TGTGCCATCAGGACACAGGGAGGCTATGGCTACACCTTC; CDR3: CAIRTQGGYGYTF
D: -; J: TRBJ1-5; V: TRBV6-1; size: -; DNA: TGTGCCAGCAGTCCGAAGGACATATATAGCAATCAGCCCCAGCATTTT; CDR3: CASSPKDIYSNQPQHF
D: -; J: TRBJ1-2; V: TRBV7-2; size: -; DNA: TGTGCCAGCAGCTTAGAAAGCCAGTCCCCAGGCTACACCTTC; CDR3: CASSLESQSPGYTF
D: -; J: TRBJ2-7; V: TRBV20-1; size: -; DNA: TGCAGTGCTGTAGCGAGAGGGAGCTACGAGCAGTACTTC; CDR3: CSAVARGSYEQYF
D: TRBD1; J: TRBJ2-1; V: TRBV3-1; size: few; DNA: TGTGCCAGCAGCCTCCAACCCGGGACAGGCTACAATGAGCAGTTCTTC; CDR3: CASSLQPGTGYNEQFF
D: TRBD2; J: TRBJ2-1; V: TRBV9; size: few; DNA: TGTGCCAGCAGCGTTTCCCCCCAGGCGGGGGATGAGCAGTTCTTC; CDR3: CASSVSPQAGDEQFF
D: -; J: TRBJ1-5; V: TRBV10-3; size: few; DNA: TGTGCCATCTGCGGGGGTGCGCATGAACCCCAGCATTTT; CDR3: CAICGGAHEPQHF
D: TRBD2; J: TRBJ2-1; V: TRBV20-1; size: -; DNA: TGCAGTGCTAGAGATCCGACTAGCGGGAGGGCCGCTTCCTACAATGAGCAGTTCTTC; CDR3: CSARDPTSGRAASYNEQFF
D: -; J: TRBJ1-5; V: TRBV29-1; size: -; DNA: TGCAGCGTTCAAAGGGGCAGCAATCAGCCCCAGCATTTT; CDR3: CSVQRGSNQPQHF
D: -; J: TRBJ2-3; V: TRBV28; size: -; DNA: TGTGCCAGCAGTCCTATCGGAGGCGGCACAGATACGCAGTATTTT; CDR3: CASSPIGGGTDTQYF
D: TRBD1; J: TRBJ2-7; V: TRBV10-3; size: many; DNA: TGTGCCATCAGTGCCGGACAGGGAAACCACGAGCAGTACTTC; CDR3: CAISAGQGNHEQYF
D: -; J: TRBJ1-2; V: TRBV10-3; size: -; DNA: TGTGCCATCAGTGAGTCGGGGGGGCACAACTATGGCTACACCTTC; CDR3: CAISESGGHNYGYTF
D: TRBD2; J: TRBJ2-3; V: TRBV4-1; size: once; DNA: TGCGCCAGCAGCCAAGTGGGGTGGACTAGCCCCACAGATATGCAGTATTTT; CDR3: CASSQVGWTSPTDMQYF
D: TRBD1; J: TRBJ2-4; V: TRBV6-4; size: -; DNA: TGTGCCAGGAACAGGGGGCGAAGAAACATTCAGTACTTC; CDR3: CARNRGRRNIQYF
D: TRBD2; J: TRBJ2-1; V: TRBV20-1; size: few; DNA: TGCAGTGCTAGAAAGACTAGCGGCAATGAGCAGTTCTTC; CDR3: CSARKTSGNEQFF
D: -; J: TRBJ1-1; V: TRBV7-9; size: few; DNA: TGTGCCAGCAGCTTAGGAAAGGGTGAAAACACTGAAGCTTTCTTT; CDR3: CASSLGKGENTEAFF
D: TRBD1; J: TRBJ2-7; V: TRBV4-1; size: few; DNA: TGCGCCAGCAGTCGACCGGGACAGGGTTTTAACGAGCAGTACTTC; CDR3: CASSRPGQGFNEQYF
D: -; J: TRBJ2-7; V: TRBV20-1; size: -; DNA: TGCAGTGCCCAGGAGGACGGGTACGAGCAGTACTTC; CDR3: CSAQEDGYEQYF